The entry below gives a single TCR beta chain sequence along with its context. The target antigen is unknown. A much larger clonotype is one base distant, so this may be a read error. This sample is drawn from a study of blood T cells in healthy people across ages. Study-level points and caveats: With age, beta diversity per million T cells declined roughly linearly, significantly by 35 to 40. Long-lived donors had more naive CD4+ cells and higher diversity than aged donors.

The study recruited healthy Caucasian donors from Russia who were aged about 6 to 100. In each sample, at least 7 million PBMCs were isolated. The CDR3 loop spans 13 amino acids. The authors ran a second PCR of roughly 6 to 11 cycles using a sample-barcoded 5' primer and a J-beta primer mix. TCRdb passed the 5' RACE reads through MiXCR, listing each CDR3 protein once. Of 650,000 or so distinct CDR3 sequences listed, over 40% were seen once; the top ten hold roughly 13%. The receptor's source is a woman aged 80 or over in good health. The V gene is TRBV12-3 or TRBV12-4, the J gene TRBJ2-3; D may match TRBD1 or TRBD2 (5 bases each). The sequencing sample was made of blood. Here the CDR3 DNA reads TGTGCCAGCAGTTTGGACGCATTTGGGACGCGGTATTTT. Protein product: CASSLDAFGTRYF.